These 5 T cell receptor beta chains originate from one sample sequenced in a study of T cells in Graves' hyperthyroidism and ophthalmopathy (dated by TCRdb to about 2019). The protocol used for the library was multiplex PCR. The listed sequencing device is Illumina HiSeq 2000. The TCR beta CDR3 regions were amplified from the RNA transcripts. The first round of RT-PCR for the TCR CDR3 was performed with the HTBI primer set and the Qiagen OneStep RT-PCR kit. TCRdb trimmed the raw reads at Q25, called clones with MiXCR and kept productive beta chains. Rows are unified per CDR3 protein, each entry keeping the most common DNA and genes. This sample has approximately 740,000 distinct CDR3 sequences in its table, and about 15% of those were observed once. Roughly 10% of the sample is held by the ten biggest clonotypes. Sequencing used blood. Every receptor here comes from a young woman with Graves' hyperthyroidism.

The table lists this clonotype with a few counts. J is TRBJ2-6 and V is TRBV10-3; D may be TRBD2 (5 bases). The V gene lost 3 bases and the J gene lost 0 bases, with 9 bases spanning the gap. This CDR3 comprises 16 residues. The germline V gene encodes CDR1 ENHRY and CDR2 SYGVKD. The DNA of the CDR3 is TGTGCCATCAGTGACCCGAGGGACTCTGGGGCCAACGTCCTGACTTTC. Its protein product is CAISDPRDSGANVLTF.

This rearrangement joins TRBV6-5 to TRBJ2-2, with 7 bases aligning to TRBD1. The length of the CDR3 is 18 residues. CDR1 is MNHEY and CDR2 is SVGAGI in the germline V gene. The J segment lost 6 bases and the V segment lost 0 bases, leaving 13 bases of the junction unmatched. CDR3 loop: CASSYSKRRGRFSGELFF. The CDR3 DNA follows: TGTGCCAGCAGTTACTCGAAGAGAAGGGGGCGATTTTCCGGGGAGCTGTTTTTT.

This clonotype was counted a few times. The rearrangement joins TRBV12-3 or TRBV12-4 to TRBJ2-2; 13 nucleotides agree with TRBD2. The V and J ends lost 5 bases and 6 bases, in that order; junction bases with no gene match: 6. The CDR3 contains 16 residues. CDR3 protein: CASSLGLAGVSGELFF. The DNA for the CDR3 is TGTGCCAGCAGTCTCGGACTAGCGGGAGTGTCCGGGGAGCTGTTTTTT.

The rearrangement links TRBV6-4 to TRBJ1-2; unclear D gene. Germline CDR1 reads MRHNA; CDR2 reads SNTAGT. The CDR3 is made up of 14 amino acids. Trimming pared 5 bases from V and 0 bases from J, leaving 10 bases between. This CDR3 is CASSSGSTNYGYTF. CDR3 sequence (DNA): TGTGCCAGCAGTTCGGGCTCCACTAACTATGGCTACACCTTC.

This clonotype was observed at least ten times. V gene TRBV24-1 combines with J gene TRBJ1-5; D not certain. The CDR3 consists of 15 residues. V lost 4 bases and J lost 7, with 16 bases in between. From germline, CDR1 is KGHDR and CDR2 SFDVKD. For the CDR3, the DNA is TGTGCCACCAGTGACTCGGACCGGTTTGGGCAGCCCCAGCATTTT. This gives the protein CATSDSDRFGQPQHF.